This entry lists 18 T cell receptor beta chains sequenced from one sample in a study of shared clonotypes between healthy human individuals. The table came from immunoSEQ multiplex PCR; TCRdb's copy has only in-frame clones and leaves some out. The sample records more than 550,000 clones, around 77% being singletons. Sequencing was performed on memory CD4+ T cells sorted from blood. As to subset: CD45RA-negative fraction. The receptors here all came from a woman between 25 and 40 years old in good health.

V and J are TRBV27 and TRBJ2-7, with 8 bases identical to TRBD1. The germline gives CDR1 MNHEY, CDR2 SMNVEV (reference sequence). The trim removed 4 bases at V and 0 bases at J, leaving 8 bases unmatched. The length of the CDR3 is 16 residues. The CDR3 nucleotides read TGTGCCAGCAGTTGGCAGGGACAGGCATTCTCCTACGAGCAGTACTTC. This encodes CASSWQGQAFSYEQYF.

The sample holds a few counts of this clone. The genes are TRBV27 and TRBJ2-3; 11 bases line up with TRBD2. Per the germline V gene, CDR1 is MNHEY and CDR2 is SMNVEV (reference sequence). The V gene end was trimmed by 5 bases and the J gene end by 3 bases; junction bases not matched to a gene: 4. This CDR3 region has 15 residues. DNA for the CDR3: TGTGCCAGCAGTACGCGACTAGCGGGAACAGATACGCAGTATTTT. This gives the protein CASSTRLAGTDTQYF.

This chain links TRBV4-2 with TRBJ2-3; TRBD2 matches at 10 bases. With 3 bases clipped from V and 5 bases from J, the junction kept 11 bases outside the gene matches. CDR1 and CDR2 (germline): LGHNA, YNFKEQ. The CDR3 loop spans 17 amino acids. The CDR3 protein is CASSQITSGVRKDTQYF. As DNA, the CDR3 is TGTGCCAGCAGCCAGATCACTAGCGGGGTCAGGAAAGATACGCAGTATTTT.

The J gene is TRBJ2-5, the V gene TRBV29-1; 10 nucleotides align to TRBD2. Germline V lookup: CDR1 SQVTM, CDR2 ANQGSEA. Germline trimming cut 6 bases from V and 5 bases from J; bases unmatched to any gene: 6. The CDR3 sequence is 13 residues long. The CDR3 DNA reads as TGCAGCGTCGCCGGGACTAGCGCGGAGACCCAGTACTTC. Translated: CSVAGTSAETQYF.

The V and J genes are TRBV6-5 and TRBJ1-2; D is unclear. Germline CDR1 MNHEY, CDR2 SVGAGI. V lost 5 bases and J 4 bases, leaving 14 bases between the germline ends. CDR3 size: 14 residues. Here the CDR3 DNA reads TGTGCCAGCAGTGGAGAGCGCCGTACCTATGGCTACACCTTC. It yields the protein CASSGERRTYGYTF.

The chain is built from TRBV6-1 and TRBJ2-4, with D perhaps TRBD1 (6 bases). V dropped 3 bases and J dropped 9 bases, with 18 bases sitting between them. The CDR3 sequence is 15 residues long. From germline, CDR1 is MNHNS and CDR2 SASEGT. CDR3 loop: CASSEVSSGHAIQYF. The CDR3, as DNA: TGTGCCAGCAGTGAGGTCAGTTCGGGACATGCCATTCAGTACTTC.

This clone was picked up a small number of times. Other DNA sequences within the sample encode an identical CDR3. This chain connects TRBV28 to TRBJ1-2; D not certain. CDR1 is MDHEN and CDR2 is SYDVKM in the germline V gene. Trimming shortened V by 2 bases and J by 1 base, and 5 bases separated the two germline ends. This CDR3 spans 13 amino acids. The CDR3 bases are TGTGCCAGCAGTTTAGGGCTTAACTATGGCTACACCTTC. Residues: CASSLGLNYGYTF.

This clone came up many times. This chain connects TRBV11-2 to TRBJ2-3; 9 bases line up with TRBD2. This CDR3 comprises 15 residues. V shed 1 base, J shed 6 bases, and the junction held 5 bases outside the gene matches. Per germline, CDR1 SGHAT and CDR2 FQNNGV. DNA of the CDR3: TGTGCCAGCAGCTTAGGCGGGAGGGCCTTGGATACGCAGTATTTT. Translating gives CASSLGGRALDTQYF.

This clone was recorded a few times. The V gene is TRBV19, the J gene TRBJ2-7; 15 nucleotides agree with TRBD2. This CDR3 has 16 residues. The V segment lost 4 bases and the J segment 6 bases; nucleotides outside the gene matches: 7. Germline CDR1 and CDR2: LNHDA and SQIVND (reference sequence). In DNA, the CDR3 is TGTGCCAGTAGTACAAGGACTAGCGGGAGGGTCGCCGAGCAGTACTTC. Encoded protein: CASSTRTSGRVAEQYF.

This chain uses TRBV4-1 with TRBJ2-1; D unresolved. Per germline, CDR1 MGHRA and CDR2 YSYEKL. This CDR3 has 14 amino acids. V lost 0 bases, J lost 4 bases, and 7 bases lay in between. CDR3 in DNA: TGCGCCAGCAGCCAAGAAGGCAGATACAATGAGCAGTTCTTC. Translated: CASSQEGRYNEQFF.

The V and J genes are TRBV7-2 and TRBJ1-1; 12 nucleotides agree with TRBD1. V dropped 6 bases and J dropped 1; count of bases not matched to a gene: 12. The CDR3 totals 18 residues. The germline V gene has CDR1 SGHTA and CDR2 FQGNSA. CDR3 loop: CASSFRGGTGGKNTEAFF. CDR3 nucleotide sequence: TGTGCCAGCAGTTTCAGAGGAGGGACAGGGGGCAAGAACACTGAAGCTTTCTTT.

This clone has more than one count but fewer than ten. This sequence joins TRBV25-1 and TRBJ2-5; D gene ambiguous. This CDR3 is 11 amino acids long. Trimming shortened V by 4 bases and J by 5 bases, and 5 bases separated the two germline ends. Per the germline V gene, CDR1 is MGHDK and CDR2 is SYGVNS. Here the CDR3 DNA reads TGTGCCAGCAGTGTGAGCGAGACCCAGTACTTC. This gives the protein CASSVSETQYF.

The rearrangement uses TRBV6-1 and TRBJ1-5; TRBD1 aligns across 7 bases. The V and J ends lost 2 bases and 4 bases, in that order; junction bases with no gene match: 5. The CDR3 loop spans 15 amino acids. CDR1 is MNHNS, CDR2 SASEGT, per germline. The CDR3: CASSEMDRLNQPQHF. The DNA of the CDR3 is TGTGCCAGCAGTGAAATGGACAGGCTAAATCAGCCCCAGCATTTT.

V is TRBV6-4 and J is TRBJ2-2; the match to TRBD1 covers 7 bases. Germline values: CDR1 MRHNA, CDR2 SNTAGT. V lost 3 bases, J lost 4 bases, and 2 bases stayed unmatched. The CDR3 length is 14 residues. The CDR3 loop reads CASSEDRVTGELFF. For the CDR3, the DNA is TGTGCCAGCAGTGAAGACAGGGTCACCGGGGAGCTGTTTTTT.

J is TRBJ1-4 and V is TRBV19, with D perhaps matching TRBD1 (5 bases). Germline loops: CDR1 LNHDA, CDR2 SQIVND (reference sequence). The CDR3 totals 16 residues. The V gene lost 3 bases and the J gene lost 7 bases, with 18 bases spanning the gap. The CDR3 protein is CASSINPGSKGEKLFF. CDR3 coding DNA: TGTGCCAGTAGTATTAACCCAGGGAGTAAGGGTGAAAAACTGTTTTTT.

The V call is TRBV28, the J call TRBJ1-4; D possibly corresponds to TRBD1 (5 bases). Germline V gene sequence: CDR1 MDHEN, CDR2 SYDVKM. This CDR3 is built from 13 residues. Trimming shortened V by 8 bases and J by 4 bases, and 11 bases separated the two germline ends. The chain's CDR3 is CASQDSVNEKLFF. The CDR3 bases are TGTGCCAGCCAAGACAGCGTTAATGAAAAACTGTTTTTT.

V gene TRBV23-1 combines with J gene TRBJ2-7; D might be TRBD1 or TRBD2, each matching 5 bases. TRBV23-1 is an ORF, with its function uncertain. The CDR3 is 15 amino acids. The V gene lost 4 bases and the J gene lost 1 base, with 14 bases spanning the gap. The DNA of the CDR3 is TGCGCCAGCAGTCCCCCCGAGGGGCGGTCCTACGAGCAGTACTTC. The encoded protein is CASSPPEGRSYEQYF.

The chain uses TRBV11-2 and TRBJ2-2, with D hard to call. V was trimmed by 3 bases and J by 3 bases, leaving 8 bases between them. Germline V gives CDR1 SGHAT, CDR2 FQNNGV. The CDR3 sequence is 14 residues long. The CDR3 DNA is TGTGCCAGCAGCTTGGCAGGCTACACCGGGGAGCTGTTTTTT. It encodes CASSLAGYTGELFF.